These 28 T cell receptor beta chains share one sample of origin, sequenced in a study of T-cell reconstitution after alpha-beta-depleted transplantation in children. A library of TCRbeta sequences, prepared with unique molecular identifiers, was generated. TCRdb itself ran the PCR reads through MiXCR, one entry per CDR3 protein. The table lists around 450,000 distinct CDR3 sequences, over 9.5% of them singletons, with just over 2% in the top ten. The source material was PBMCs, sampled before TCRalphabeta/CD19-depleted stem cell transplant. All receptors derive from a child aged 2 to 10 with inherited bone marrow failure, due to receive a stem cell transplant.

This clonotype was found many times. The V and J genes are TRBV24-1 and TRBJ2-6; D is unclear. The germline CDR1 and CDR2 sequences are KGHDR and SFDVKD. This CDR3 region has 12 residues. V was cut by 10 bases and J by 0 bases, with 3 bases left in between. The CDR3 region has the DNA TGTGCCACTCGCTCTGGGGCCAACGTCCTGACTTTC. This sequence encodes CATRSGANVLTF.

To note about this clonotype: A much larger clone lies one base from this, so it may be a read error. The CDR3 loop is CAIGHWIGGSPLHF. CDR3 sequence (DNA): TGTGCCATCGGACACTGGATAGGGGGTTCACCCCTCCACTTT. The chain couples TRBV10-3 to TRBJ1-6; TRBD1 might be the D (6 bases). Per germline, CDR1 ENHRY and CDR2 SYGVKD. This CDR3 contains 14 residues. With 8 bases removed from V and 9 bases from J, the gap between germline ends came to 17 bases.

This clonotype has a count of ten or more. V usage is TRBV29-1 and J usage is TRBJ2-1; TRBD2 is a possible D gene (6 bases). From germline, CDR1 is SQVTM and CDR2 ANQGSEA. This CDR3 comprises 15 residues. Deletions cut 7 bases from V and 8 bases from J, with 24 bases between. CDR3 loop: CSATAGRREGDEQFF. CDR3 nucleotides: TGCAGCGCCACGGCGGGACGCCGGGAAGGCGATGAGCAGTTCTTC.

This clonotype came up many times. The chain has TRBV5-1 and TRBJ1-5; D is uncertain. The CDR3 runs 14 residues. Germline loops: CDR1 SGHRS, CDR2 YFSETQ. V was pared by 0 bases and J by 5 bases, with 9 bases between. The CDR3 protein is CASSLEAGYQPQHF. The CDR3 coding sequence is TGCGCCAGCAGCTTGGAGGCAGGCTATCAGCCCCAGCATTTT.

This clonotype came up a few times. V gene TRBV6-2 or TRBV6-3 combines with J gene TRBJ1-5, with D maybe TRBD1 (5 bases). Trimming took 4 bases from V and 4 from J, leaving 11 bases between them. Germline V gene lookup returns CDR1 MNHEY and CDR2 SVGEGT. The length of the CDR3 is 14 residues. CDR3 coding DNA: TGTGCCAGCAGTTCGATCCAGGGTAATCAGCCCCAGCATTTT. This sequence encodes CASSSIQGNQPQHF.

This clonotype was detected many times. The rearrangement links TRBV20-1 to TRBJ2-1; D gene uncertain. Germline V gives CDR1 DFQATT, CDR2 SNEGSKA (reference sequence). The CDR3 runs to 12 residues. The V and J ends lost 0 bases and 8 bases respectively, with 8 bases between them. CDR3 DNA: TGCAGTGCTAGAGACGCGGAAGATGAGCAGTTCTTC. This encodes CSARDAEDEQFF.

Only a few counts were recorded for this clonotype. The rearrangement uses TRBV12-3 or TRBV12-4 and TRBJ2-1; 11 bases are shared with TRBD2. The V gene end was trimmed by 6 bases and the J gene end by 8 bases; junction bases not matched to a gene: 12. The CDR3 is made up of 16 amino acids. The CDR3 DNA reads TGTGCCAGCAGCCGTTCTCTAGCGGGAGGCGGATATGAGCAGTTCTTC. It codes for CASSRSLAGGGYEQFF.

This clonotype was picked up many times. The chain links TRBV23-1 to TRBJ2-7; either TRBD1 or TRBD2 may fit D (5 bases each). TRBV23-1 is placed among ORFs of uncertain function. This CDR3 has 15 amino acids. Between the trimmed V and J ends, which lost 1 base and 1 base, there was a span of 11 bases. CDR3 protein: CASSQLGVRSYEQYF. As DNA, the CDR3 is TGCGCCAGCAGTCAATTGGGGGTAAGGTCCTACGAGCAGTACTTC.

This clonotype was observed at least ten times. The chain has TRBV28 and TRBJ2-5; D uncertain. There are 13 residues in the CDR3. Looked up from germline, CDR1 is MDHEN and CDR2 is SYDVKM. V dropped 5 bases and J dropped 5 bases, with 12 bases sitting between them. The CDR3 sequence is CASSNLGRETQYF. The CDR3 DNA reads TGTGCCAGCAGTAACTTAGGGCGGGAGACCCAGTACTTC. Complete variable domain (other parts from reference TRBV28 and TRBJ2-5): DVKVTQSSRYLVKRTGEKVFLECVQDMDHENMFWYRQDPGLGLRLIYFSYDVKMKEKGDIPEGYSVSREKKERFSLILESASTNQTSMYLCASSNLGRETQYFGPGTRLLVL.

At least ten counts were recorded for this clonotype. V usage is TRBV30 and J usage is TRBJ1-1; no definite D call. V dropped 0 bases and J dropped 1 base, with 6 bases sitting between them. This CDR3 has 13 residues. The germline V gene encodes CDR1 GTSNPN and CDR2 SVGIG (reference sequence). CDR3 protein: CAWSVAENTEAFF. The DNA of the CDR3 is TGTGCCTGGAGTGTAGCTGAGAACACTGAAGCTTTCTTT.

This clonotype was seen at least ten times. This chain uses TRBV19 with TRBJ2-2; 12 bases line up with TRBD2. CDR3 length equals 17 residues. Trimming at V came to 4 bases and at J to 2 bases, leaving 5 bases not matched to a gene. Germline V gene lookup returns CDR1 LNHDA and CDR2 SQIVND (reference sequence). The CDR3 protein is CASSSLGLAGNTGELFF. The CDR3 coding sequence is TGTGCCAGTAGTAGTTTAGGACTAGCGGGAAACACCGGGGAGCTGTTTTTT.

Only a few counts were recorded for this clonotype. This chain links TRBV11-2 with TRBJ2-3; D unresolved. Germline CDR1 and CDR2: SGHAT and FQNNGV. This CDR3 comprises 14 residues. Trimming pared 3 bases from V and 2 bases from J, leaving 9 bases between. In DNA, the CDR3 is TGTGCCAGCAGCTTTCGGGCCATCACAGATACGCAGTATTTT. Its translation: CASSFRAITDTQYF.

This clonotype was seen many times. The chain couples TRBV7-2 to TRBJ2-5; D is perhaps TRBD1 or TRBD2 (5 bases each). CDR1 is SGHTA, CDR2 FQGNSA, per germline. The V end was cut by 2 bases, the J end by 1 base, with 11 bases between. The CDR3 contains 15 residues. DNA of the CDR3: TGTGCCAGCAGCTTATGGGGGTCAGCCCAAGAGACCCAGTACTTC. Amino acid sequence: CASSLWGSAQETQYF.

This clonotype was observed at least ten times. The gene calls are TRBV25-1 and TRBJ2-5; D might be TRBD1 (6 bases). Germline values: CDR1 MGHDK, CDR2 SYGVNS. V lost 1 base to trimming and J lost 5 bases, with 11 bases between them. This CDR3 comprises 14 residues. The CDR3 reads CASSESDSPETQYF. The CDR3, as DNA: TGTGCCAGCAGTGAATCGGACAGCCCGGAGACCCAGTACTTC. Variable domain in full (rest from reference TRBV25-1 and TRBJ2-5): EADIYQTPRYLVIGTGKKITLECSQTMGHDKMYWYQQDPGMELHLIHYSYGVNSTEKGDLSSESTVSRIRTEHFPLTLESARPSHTSQYLCASSESDSPETQYFGPGTRLLVL.

This clonotype was detected a few times. This sequence joins TRBV27 and TRBJ1-6; 7 bases are a match to TRBD1. Per germline, CDR1 MNHEY and CDR2 SMNVEV (reference sequence). There are 14 residues in the CDR3. With V trimmed by 6 bases and J by 8 bases, 7 bases remained unmatched. The CDR3 DNA is TGTGCCAGCAGCTGGGGAACAGGGGATTCACCCCTCCACTTT. As protein: CASSWGTGDSPLHF.

The chain couples TRBV19 to TRBJ2-1; 8 bases are a match to TRBD2. Germline lookup yields CDR1 LNHDA and CDR2 SQIVND (reference sequence). Losses at the gene ends were 7 bases for V and 0 bases for J; bases not matched to a gene: 2. The CDR3 contains 14 residues. The CDR3 sequence: CASMSGGSYNEQFF. In DNA form, the CDR3 reads TGTGCCAGTATGAGCGGGGGCTCCTACAATGAGCAGTTCTTC.

This clonotype has at least ten counts. The chain combines TRBV10-3 with TRBJ2-7, with 9 nucleotides matching TRBD2. Germline V gene data show CDR1 as ENHRY and CDR2 as SYGVKD. The CDR3 is 15 amino acids. V trimming: 4 bases; J trimming: 3 bases; junction bases outside the gene matches: 7. In DNA, the CDR3 is TGTGCCATCAGTGGCGGGACTAGCCTTATCTACGAGCAGTACTTC. Translated: CAISGGTSLIYEQYF.

This clonotype was observed a few times. The rearrangement uses TRBV20-1 and TRBJ1-6; 8 positions match TRBD1. Per germline, CDR1 DFQATT and CDR2 SNEGSKA (reference sequence). This CDR3 spans 13 amino acids. The J segment lost 5 bases and the V segment lost 6 bases, leaving 3 bases of the junction unmatched. The CDR3 protein is CSARTGNNSPLHF. In DNA, the CDR3 is TGCAGTGCCAGGACAGGGAATAATTCACCCCTCCACTTT.

This sequence joins TRBV18 and TRBJ2-7; TRBD2 is a possible D gene (6 bases). Trimming took off 2 bases at V and 2 bases at J, with 16 bases between the two ends. The CDR3 consists of 16 residues. The V gene's germline CDR1 is KGHSH and CDR2 LQKENI. CDR3 sequence reads: CASSPTMSSGPYEQYF. CDR3 sequence (DNA): TGTGCCAGCTCACCAACCATGAGTAGCGGCCCCTACGAGCAGTACTTC.

This clonotype was seen repeatedly, ten times or more. V gene TRBV5-1 combines with J gene TRBJ2-1; a weak D match, TRBD2 (6 bases). The CDR3 is 17 amino acids. In germline, CDR1 is SGHRS, CDR2 YFSETQ. V lost 0 bases and J 2 bases, leaving 15 bases between the germline ends. CDR3 coding DNA: TGCGCCAGCAGCTTGGCTTGGAGGGGTAATGCCTACAATGAGCAGTTCTTC. Translated, it gives CASSLAWRGNAYNEQFF.

This clonotype was seen ten or more times. The CDR3 nucleotides are TGCAGCGTTGTAGTCGGGGGAAAGGCCGGGGAGCTGTTTTTT. Translating it yields CSVVVGGKAGELFF. The chain is built from TRBV29-1 and TRBJ2-2, with TRBD2 as a possible D gene (6 bases). Germline assignment: CDR1 SQVTM and CDR2 ANQGSEA. Trimming removed 4 bases at V and 6 bases at J, with 15 bases between. The CDR3 length is 14 residues.

Points on this clonotype: Sequence at one end of the junction differs from germline and may be a read error. The chain has TRBV5-4 and TRBJ2-7, with 7 nucleotides matching TRBD2. The CDR3 contains 17 residues. Per germline, CDR1 SGHNT and CDR2 YYREEE (reference sequence). CDR3 sequence (DNA): TGTGCCATCAGCCCTGGCCAAGAGGGACTAACGTCCTACGAGCAGTACTTC. Protein sequence: CAISPGQEGLTSYEQYF.

This clonotype occurred a few times. The V call is TRBV5-1, the J call TRBJ2-6, with D unclear. The CDR3 is made up of 14 amino acids. Germline CDR1 and CDR2: SGHRS and YFSETQ. Deletions cut 6 bases from V and 0 bases from J, with 7 bases between. The CDR3 reads CASTLGSGANVLTF. CDR3 nucleotides: TGCGCCAGCACCCTGGGCTCTGGGGCCAACGTCCTGACTTTC.

This clonotype was found many times. This rearrangement joins TRBV12-3 or TRBV12-4 to TRBJ1-2; D perhaps matches TRBD1 (5 bases). This CDR3 has 14 amino acids. Trimming took 4 bases from V and 6 from J, leaving 15 bases between them. For the CDR3, the DNA is TGTGCCAGCAGTTCCTGGACGGGGCAGGATGGCTACACCTTC. Translation gives CASSSWTGQDGYTF.

This clonotype was seen many times. The V gene is TRBV6-5, the J gene TRBJ2-1, with 9 bases aligning to TRBD2. Germline CDR1 reads MNHEY; CDR2 reads SVGAGI. V lost 4 bases and J lost 9; bases outside the gene matches: 10. CDR3 length equals 15 residues. CDR3 DNA: TGTGCCAGCAGTTCGACCATAGCGGGAGACAGTGAGCAGTTCTTC. It codes for CASSSTIAGDSEQFF.

V is TRBV28 and J is TRBJ2-1; 9 bases are a match to TRBD2. This CDR3 has 15 residues. The V segment lost 2 bases and the J segment 6 bases; nucleotides outside the gene matches: 5. Per germline, CDR1 MDHEN and CDR2 SYDVKM. CDR3 in DNA: TGTGCCAGCAGTTTACATACTAGCGGGTTCAATGAGCAGTTCTTC. Translated, it gives CASSLHTSGFNEQFF.

Ten or more counts support this clonotype. The V and J genes are TRBV5-1 and TRBJ2-1; 8 bases line up with TRBD2. Germline V lookup: CDR1 SGHRS, CDR2 YFSETQ. Trimming took 2 bases from V and 0 from J; bases not matched to a gene: 4. This CDR3 is 16 amino acids long. CDR3 residues: CASSFTSGSSYNEQFF. DNA of the CDR3: TGCGCCAGCAGCTTTACTAGCGGTAGCTCCTACAATGAGCAGTTCTTC.

This clonotype was observed many times. This chain's CDR3 is CASSLYRGRNYIRTYEQYF. CDR3 sequence (DNA): TGTGCCAGCAGCTTGTACAGGGGGAGGAATTATATAAGGACCTACGAGCAGTACTTC. V is TRBV11-2 and J is TRBJ2-7, with 8 bases fitting TRBD1. The CDR3 extends over 19 amino acids. After removal of 3 bases from V and 2 bases from J, the junction contained 18 bases not matched to a gene. Germline CDR1 reads SGHAT; CDR2 reads FQNNGV.